The 5 T cell receptor beta chains listed next were all sequenced from one sample in a study of OX40 agonist ivuxolimab in advanced cancers. The protocol was immunoSEQ multiplex PCR, while the TCRdb copy is restricted to in-frame clones and leaves out a portion. The table lists roughly 73,000 clones, almost 85% of them singletons. The input for sequencing was CD4+ or CD8+ T cells sorted from blood, taken in a trial of the OX40 agonist ivuxolimab. The source of these receptors is an adult with an advanced solid tumor such as melanoma, head and neck, liver or kidney cancer.

V and J are TRBV30 and TRBJ2-7; D might be TRBD2 (6 bases). V lost 1 base and J 1 base, leaving 14 bases between the germline ends. The germline V gene has CDR1 GTSNPN and CDR2 SVGIG (reference sequence). This CDR3 contains 15 residues. The CDR3 sequence is CAWSGVKGRSYEQYF. The CDR3 DNA reads as TGTGCCTGGAGTGGTGTAAAGGGGAGGTCCTACGAGCAGTACTTC.

The V gene is TRBV7-8, the J gene TRBJ1-4; D is unresolved. Per the germline V gene, CDR1 is SGHVS and CDR2 is FQNEAQ. This CDR3 has 15 residues. Trimming removed 5 bases at V and 4 bases at J, with 14 bases between. The CDR3 reads CASSGPGLINEKLFF. Written as DNA, the CDR3 is TGTGCCAGCAGCGGACCGGGATTAATTAATGAAAAACTGTTTTTT.

The chain employs TRBV27 and TRBJ1-6, with 8 bases fitting TRBD1. CDR3 length equals 14 residues. Per germline, CDR1 MNHEY and CDR2 SMNVEV (reference sequence). The trim removed 5 bases at V and 9 bases at J, leaving 6 bases unmatched. The CDR3 sequence: CASSRVDRASPLHF. The CDR3 coding sequence is TGTGCCAGCAGTCGAGTGGACAGGGCTTCACCCCTCCACTTT.

The chain has TRBV9 and TRBJ2-7, with 9 bases that match TRBD2. V lost 1 base and J lost 0; bases outside the gene matches: 5. Germline assignment: CDR1 SGDLS and CDR2 YYNGEE. This CDR3 comprises 16 residues. In DNA, the CDR3 is TGTGCCAGCAGCGTAACGGCGGGGGGGAGCTCCTACGAGCAGTACTTC. Amino acids: CASSVTAGGSSYEQYF.

The chain carries TRBV5-4 and TRBJ2-3; D not certain. This CDR3 comprises 16 residues. V was clipped by 1 base and J by 4 bases, with 16 bases between them. CDR1 and CDR2 (germline): SGHNT, YYREEE (reference sequence). DNA of the CDR3: TGTGCCAGCAGCTTGAAAGGTCTAGGGAAAGCAGATACGCAGTATTTT. This encodes CASSLKGLGKADTQYF.